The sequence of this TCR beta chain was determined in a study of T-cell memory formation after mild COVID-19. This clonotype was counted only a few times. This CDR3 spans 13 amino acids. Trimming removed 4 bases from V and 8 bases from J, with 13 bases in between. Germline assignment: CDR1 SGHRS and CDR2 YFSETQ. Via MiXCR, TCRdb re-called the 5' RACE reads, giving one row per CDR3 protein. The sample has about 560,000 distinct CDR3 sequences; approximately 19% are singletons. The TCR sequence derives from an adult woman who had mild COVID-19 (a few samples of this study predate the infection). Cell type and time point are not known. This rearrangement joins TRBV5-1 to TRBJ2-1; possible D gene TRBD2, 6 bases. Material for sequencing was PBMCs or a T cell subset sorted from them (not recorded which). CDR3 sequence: CASSARLVDEQFF. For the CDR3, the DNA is TGCGCCAGCAGCGCCAGACTAGTGGATGAGCAGTTCTTC. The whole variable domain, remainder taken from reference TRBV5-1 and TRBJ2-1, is KAGVTQTPRYLIKTRGQQVTLSCSPISGHRSVSWYQQTPGQGLQFLFEYFSETQRNKGNFPGRFSGRQFSNSRSEMNVSTLELGDSALYLCASSARLVDEQFFGPGTRLTVL.